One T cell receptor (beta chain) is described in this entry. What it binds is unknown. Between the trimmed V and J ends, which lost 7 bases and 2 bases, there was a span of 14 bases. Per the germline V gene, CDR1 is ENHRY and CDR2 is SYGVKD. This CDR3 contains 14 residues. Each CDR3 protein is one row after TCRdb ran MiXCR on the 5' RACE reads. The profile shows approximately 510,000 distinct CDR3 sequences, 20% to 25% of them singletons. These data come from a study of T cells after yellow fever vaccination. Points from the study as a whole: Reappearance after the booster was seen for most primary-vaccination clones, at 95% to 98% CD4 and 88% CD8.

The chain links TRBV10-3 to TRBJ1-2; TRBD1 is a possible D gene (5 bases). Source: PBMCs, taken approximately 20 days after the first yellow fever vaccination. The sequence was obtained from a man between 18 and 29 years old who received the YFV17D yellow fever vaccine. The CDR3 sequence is CAITMGERNYGYTF. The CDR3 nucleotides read TGTGCCATCACCATGGGGGAGCGGAACTATGGCTACACCTTC.